What follows are 25 T cell receptor beta chains derived from one specimen sequenced in a study of T-cell memory formation after mild COVID-19. TCRdb processed the 5' RACE reads anew with MiXCR; each CDR3 protein has one entry. The sample consists of 250,000 to 300,000 distinct CDR3 sequences, 15% of them appearing once. Material: PBMCs or a T cell subset sorted from them (not recorded which). Source of these receptors: a man aged 18 to 35 who had mild COVID-19 (a few samples of this study predate the infection). Cell type and time point are not known.

This clonotype showed up just a few times. The chain recombines TRBV5-1 with TRBJ2-3; 10 bases are shared with TRBD1. The CDR3 is 15 amino acids. Trimming removed 3 bases from V and 4 bases from J; junction bases left unmatched: 5. Germline V gene sequence: CDR1 SGHRS, CDR2 YFSETQ. This CDR3 reads CASSYGTGVPDTQYF. For the CDR3, the DNA is TGCGCCAGCAGCTATGGGACAGGGGTCCCAGATACGCAGTATTTT.

The rearrangement links TRBV7-9 to TRBJ1-1, with a possible D match to TRBD1 (5 bases). This CDR3 comprises 13 residues. With 5 bases removed from V and 7 bases from J, the gap between germline ends came to 14 bases. Germline V gene sequence: CDR1 SEHNR, CDR2 FQNEAQ (reference sequence). The DNA for the CDR3 is TGTGCCAGCAGCATCGGGACGGGGTATGAAGCTTTCTTT. Translation: CASSIGTGYEAFF.

About this clonotype: Since a much larger clone is just one base distant, this may be a read error. The V and J genes are TRBV3-1 and TRBJ2-3, with D tentatively TRBD1 (6 bases). There are 13 residues in the CDR3. V shed 5 bases and J shed 1 base, with 7 bases lying between them. The germline V gene has CDR1 LGHDT and CDR2 YNNKEL (reference sequence). The CDR3: CASSKGGTDTQYF. The CDR3 bases are TGTGCCAGCAGCAAGGGGGGCACAGATACGCAGTATTTT.

The chain couples TRBV2 to TRBJ1-6, with D perhaps matching TRBD1 (5 bases). Germline loops: CDR1 SNHLY, CDR2 FYNNEI. The V end was cut by 1 base, the J end by 9 bases, with 16 bases between. This CDR3 is 16 amino acids long. The CDR3 is CASSEVNAKQGSPLHF. The CDR3 DNA sequence: TGTGCCAGCAGTGAAGTAAACGCCAAGCAGGGTTCACCCCTCCACTTT. The whole variable domain, remainder taken from reference TRBV2 and TRBJ1-6, is EPEVTQTPSHQVTQMGQEVILRCVPISNHLYFYWYRQILGQKVEFLVSFYNNEISEKSEIFDDQFSVERPDGSNFTLKIRSTKLEDSAMYFCASSEVNAKQGSPLHFGNGTRLTVT.

The table lists this clonotype with many counts. J is TRBJ2-3 and V is TRBV12-3 or TRBV12-4; 8 bases line up with TRBD1. V shed 3 bases and J 5 bases; nucleotides not matched to a gene: 4. The CDR3 is made up of 14 amino acids. The CDR3 loop reads CASSFNTGGDTQYF. The CDR3 DNA sequence: TGTGCCAGCAGTTTTAATACAGGGGGAGATACGCAGTATTTT.

This clonotype was observed a single time. The V and J genes are TRBV6-1 and TRBJ2-2; 12 bases align to TRBD1. This CDR3 spans 16 amino acids. Germline assignment: CDR1 MNHNS and CDR2 SASEGT. V lost 5 bases, J lost 10 bases, and 11 bases stayed unmatched. The CDR3 DNA is TGTGCCAGCAGTCCCCCGGGACAGGGGGCAATTCCGGAGCTGTTTTTT. Its protein is CASSPPGQGAIPELFF.

This clonotype was counted only a few times. The V and J genes are TRBV29-1 and TRBJ1-1, with 7 bases fitting TRBD1. Unmatched junction bases numbered 2, after V lost 6 bases and J lost 1 base. The CDR3 is made up of 12 amino acids. Germline V lookup: CDR1 SQVTM, CDR2 ANQGSEA. CDR3 DNA sequence: TGCAGCGTGTGGACAGGGAACACTGAAGCTTTCTTT. Amino acids: CSVWTGNTEAFF.

In its sample, this clonotype was seen a few times. The chain is built from TRBV18 and TRBJ2-1; 8 nucleotides match TRBD1. The CDR3 length is 15 residues. V dropped 6 bases and J dropped 2; count of bases not matched to a gene: 6. Per germline, CDR1 KGHSH and CDR2 LQKENI. The CDR3 bases are TGTGCCAGCTCCCCCAGGGACAGGCCCTACAATGAGCAGTTCTTC. Amino acid sequence: CASSPRDRPYNEQFF.

This sequence joins TRBV5-1 and TRBJ1-2; D is unclear. CDR3 length: 14 residues. Germline V gene data show CDR1 as SGHRS and CDR2 as YFSETQ. Trimming removed 4 bases at V and 4 bases at J, with 14 bases between. DNA of the CDR3: TGCGCCAGCAGCCACAACGGAATGGTCTATGGCTACACCTTC. Its translation: CASSHNGMVYGYTF.

The gene calls are TRBV6-6 and TRBJ1-5; D ambiguous. The CDR3 contains 14 residues. Germline V gene data show CDR1 as MNHNY and CDR2 as SVGAGI (reference sequence). The germline V and J ends were trimmed by 2 bases and 0 bases, with 5 bases remaining between them. The chain's CDR3 is CASSYGLSNQPQHF. CDR3 coding DNA: TGTGCCAGCAGTTACGGGCTTAGCAATCAGCCCCAGCATTTT.

This clonotype was observed at least ten times. The rearrangement links TRBV27 to TRBJ1-5; 7 bases are a match to TRBD1. The CDR3 has 13 amino acids. The junction had 2 bases not matched to a gene; V was cut back by 3 bases and J by 6 bases. Germline V gene lookup returns CDR1 MNHEY and CDR2 SMNVEV (reference sequence). The CDR3 here is CASSFEGAQPQHF. In DNA, the CDR3 is TGTGCCAGCAGTTTTGAGGGGGCTCAGCCCCAGCATTTT.

This clonotype turned up a few times. The rearrangement uses TRBV6-6 and TRBJ2-4; weak D call: TRBD1 (6 bases). CDR1 MNHNY and CDR2 SVGAGI come from the germline V gene (reference sequence). The CDR3 extends over 13 amino acids. V lost 6 bases, J lost 15 bases, and 21 bases lay in between. The CDR3 region has the DNA TGTGCCAGCAGCCCCGACCCCCCGGGACATCGGTACTTC. Its translation is CASSPDPPGHRYF.

The gene calls are TRBV5-6 and TRBJ2-4, with D unresolved. V lost 2 bases and J lost 6, with 12 bases in between. The germline V gene encodes CDR1 SGHDT and CDR2 YYEEEE. The CDR3 spans 14 residues. The CDR3 sequence is CASSFSGPLNIQYF. As DNA, the CDR3 is TGTGCCAGCAGCTTTTCCGGCCCTCTAAACATTCAGTACTTC.

In its sample, this clonotype was seen a few times. CDR3 nucleotide sequence: TGTGCCAGCTGGACGGGACAGATGAACACTGAAGCTTTCTTT. Protein sequence: CASWTGQMNTEAFF. The chain joins TRBV6-1 to TRBJ1-1; TRBD1 aligns across 7 bases. V shed 8 bases, J shed 0 bases, and the junction held 6 bases outside the gene matches. The CDR3 consists of 14 residues. Germline V lookup: CDR1 MNHNS, CDR2 SASEGT.

In DNA, the CDR3 is TGTGCCAGCAGCAGACAGGGGGCGGGAGATACGCAGTATTTT. This translates into CASSRQGAGDTQYF. This chain connects TRBV7-2 to TRBJ2-3; 10 bases agree with TRBD1. The CDR3 extends over 14 amino acids. The V gene's germline CDR1 is SGHTA and CDR2 FQGNSA. Trimming took 5 bases from V and 5 from J; bases not matched to a gene: 4.

The V gene is TRBV5-1, the J gene TRBJ1-1; TRBD1 might be the D (5 bases). The ends were cut back, 3 bases at V and 4 bases at J, with 16 bases in the middle. Germline values: CDR1 SGHRS, CDR2 YFSETQ. This CDR3 contains 15 residues. CDR3 sequence reads: CASSSRGYRRTEAFF. As DNA, the CDR3 is TGCGCCAGCAGCTCCCGCGGGTACAGGCGCACTGAAGCTTTCTTT.

To note about this clonotype: This may be a read error: a much more frequent sequence differs by one nucleotide. The rearrangement links TRBV5-1 to TRBJ1-5, with 7 nucleotides matching TRBD1. The CDR3 is 14 residues long. The V and J ends lost 4 bases and 3 bases, in that order; junction bases with no gene match: 4. Germline loops: CDR1 SGHRS, CDR2 YFSETQ. The CDR3 is CASSLGTANQPQHF. The CDR3 DNA sequence: TGCGCCAGCAGCCTAGGGACAGCCAATCAGCCCCAGCATTTT.

The chain is built from TRBV7-8 and TRBJ2-3; 8 nucleotides align to TRBD1. There are 14 residues in the CDR3. Germline CDR1 SGHVS, CDR2 FQNEAQ. Losses at the gene ends were 7 bases for V and 1 base for J; bases not matched to a gene: 4. The CDR3 region is CASIQTGGTDTQYF. The CDR3 DNA sequence: TGTGCCAGCATCCAGACAGGGGGCACAGATACGCAGTATTTT.

As to this clonotype: The junction shows a germline mismatch at one end, possibly a read error. The chain has TRBV6-5 and TRBJ2-5; unclear D gene. Germline V lookup: CDR1 MNHEY, CDR2 SVGAGI. There are 13 residues in the CDR3. The CDR3 DNA is TGTGCCAGCAGTTACGCTTTATCGGAGACCCTGTACTTC. Amino acid sequence: CASSYALSETLYF.

This clonotype was recorded at least ten times. The rearrangement links TRBV7-9 to TRBJ2-3; D gene ambiguous. The ends were cut back, 2 bases at V and 2 bases at J, with 8 bases in the middle. The CDR3 loop spans 14 amino acids. In germline, CDR1 is SEHNR, CDR2 FQNEAQ (reference sequence). As DNA, the CDR3 is TGTGCCAGCAGCTTAAGCGCGACCACAGATACGCAGTATTTT. It yields the protein CASSLSATTDTQYF.

In this sample, this clonotype turned up a few times. This rearrangement joins TRBV6-6 to TRBJ2-4; 9 bases map to TRBD2. Germline values: CDR1 MNHNY, CDR2 SVGAGI (reference sequence). The CDR3 has 13 amino acids. V shed 0 bases, J shed 10 bases, and the junction held 1 base outside the gene matches. The CDR3 reads CASSYSGLAIQYF. CDR3 bases: TGTGCCAGCAGTTACTCGGGACTAGCTATTCAGTACTTC.

This clonotype has a count of ten or more. This chain connects TRBV3-1 to TRBJ2-6, with D possibly matching TRBD2 (6 bases). This CDR3 is 18 amino acids long. Trimming took off 3 bases at V and 0 bases at J, with 15 bases between the two ends. Per germline, CDR1 LGHDT and CDR2 YNNKEL (reference sequence). In DNA form, the CDR3 reads TGTGCCAGCAGCCACGGCTCGGGGGAGTCCTCTGGGGCCAACGTCCTGACTTTC. Encoded protein: CASSHGSGESSGANVLTF.

V and J are TRBV29-1 and TRBJ2-5, with TRBD2 matching 8 bases. The CDR3 consists of 13 residues. CDR1 and CDR2 from the germline V gene are SQVTM and ANQGSEA. The V and J ends lost 8 bases and 5 bases, in that order; junction bases with no gene match: 10. In DNA form, the CDR3 reads TGCAGCTCTAGCGGGTCCAACACGGAGACCCAGTACTTC. The encoded protein is CSSSGSNTETQYF.

This clonotype occurred many times. This chain joins TRBV20-1 and TRBJ2-3, with TRBD1 matching over 9 bases. The CDR3 totals 14 residues. Germline values: CDR1 DFQATT, CDR2 SNEGSKA (reference sequence). V dropped 6 bases and J dropped 6; count of bases not matched to a gene: 10. As DNA, the CDR3 is TGCAGTGCCGTCCCGGGACAGGGTTCGGATACGCAGTATTTT. Translated, it gives CSAVPGQGSDTQYF.

The chain carries TRBV4-3 and TRBJ1-1; D is unresolved. Trimming took 0 bases from V and 3 from J, leaving 20 bases between them. This CDR3 is built from 18 residues. Germline V gene lookup returns CDR1 LGHNA and CDR2 YSLEER. DNA of the CDR3: TGCGCCAGCAGCCAAGATGTCCGAACAAGGAGTCGGGACACTGAAGCTTTCTTT. Amino acids: CASSQDVRTRSRDTEAFF.